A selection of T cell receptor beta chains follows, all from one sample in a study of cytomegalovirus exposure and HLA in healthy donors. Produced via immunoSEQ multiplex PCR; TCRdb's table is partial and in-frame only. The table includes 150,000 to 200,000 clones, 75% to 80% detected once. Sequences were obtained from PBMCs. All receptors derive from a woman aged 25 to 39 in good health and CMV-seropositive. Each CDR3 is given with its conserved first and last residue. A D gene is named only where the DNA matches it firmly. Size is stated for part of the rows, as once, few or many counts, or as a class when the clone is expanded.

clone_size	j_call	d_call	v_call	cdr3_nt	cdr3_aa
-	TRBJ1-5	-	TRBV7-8	TGTGCCAGCAGCCCCCAGGGTCTTACTAGCAATCAGCCCCAGCATTTT	CASSPQGLTSNQPQHF
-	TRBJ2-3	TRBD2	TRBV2	TGTGCCAGCAGCCTGACTAGCAGCACAGATACGCAGTATTTT	CASSLTSSTDTQYF
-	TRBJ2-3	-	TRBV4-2	TGTGCCAGCAGCCAAGATCTGGAGGGGCCAGATACGCAGTATTTT	CASSQDLEGPDTQYF
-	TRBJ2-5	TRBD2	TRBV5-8	TGTGCCAGCAGCCCAGGGACTAGCGGGGATCGGGAGACCCAGTACTTC	CASSPGTSGDRETQYF
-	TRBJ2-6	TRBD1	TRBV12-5	TGTGCTAGTGCCGGGACAGGAATAAAGGCTGGGGCCAACGTCCTGACTTTC	CASAGTGIKAGANVLTF
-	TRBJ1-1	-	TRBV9	TGTGCCAGCAGCCCTACTACAGGGACGCAGCGAACTGAAGCTTTCTTT	CASSPTTGTQRTEAFF
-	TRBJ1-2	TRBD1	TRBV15	TGTGCCACCAGCAGGGCGAGGGACAGACCCTATGGCTACACCTTC	CATSRARDRPYGYTF
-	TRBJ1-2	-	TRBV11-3	TGTGCCAGCAGCCTGACAGTCGGGTATGGCTACACCTTC	CASSLTVGYGYTF
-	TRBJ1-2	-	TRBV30	TGTGCCTGGAGTGGGGGGCTTGGCTATGGCTACACCTTC	CAWSGGLGYGYTF
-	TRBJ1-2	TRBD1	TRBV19	TGTGCCAGTAGTATAGAACAGGGGGCAGGCGGCTACACCTTC	CASSIEQGAGGYTF
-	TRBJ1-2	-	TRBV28	TGTGCCAGCAGTGTGGGTGGGGCAGCAGCTAACTATGGCTACACCTTC	CASSVGGAAANYGYTF
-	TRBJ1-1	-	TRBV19	TGTGCCAGTAGTATGAGGGTTTCGAACACTGAAGCTTTCTTT	CASSMRVSNTEAFF
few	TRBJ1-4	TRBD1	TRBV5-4	TGTGCCAGCAGCTTGCACCGACAGGGCGGCGTAGAAAAACTGTTTTTT	CASSLHRQGGVEKLFF
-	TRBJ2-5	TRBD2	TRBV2	TGTGCCAGCAGCGGGACTAGCGGGAGGGTAGAGACCCAGTACTTC	CASSGTSGRVETQYF
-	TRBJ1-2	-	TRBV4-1	TGCGCCAGCAGCCAACTAGGACACGGCTACACCTTC	CASSQLGHGYTF
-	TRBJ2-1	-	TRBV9	TGTGCCAGCAGCATTAGCCCCTCGAGCAACAATGAGCAGTTCTTC	CASSISPSSNNEQFF
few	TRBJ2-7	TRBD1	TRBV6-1	TGTGCCAGCAGTGAAGCGCCCTTTCGGACAGGGCCTAAGACCTACGAGCAGTACTTC	CASSEAPFRTGPKTYEQYF
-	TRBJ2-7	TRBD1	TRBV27	TGTGCCAGCAGTTCTGCAGGGACAGGGACCTACGAGCAGTACTTC	CASSSAGTGTYEQYF
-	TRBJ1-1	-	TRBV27	TGTGCCAGCAGTCCTATTGAGCGCGTTGGTGCTGAAGCTTTCTTT	CASSPIERVGAEAFF
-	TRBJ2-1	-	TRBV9	TGTGCCAGCAGCCCCGACCCCCGGGATTCACCCCCGTTCTTC	CASSPDPRDSPPFF
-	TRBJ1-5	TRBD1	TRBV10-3	TGTGCCACCAGGGACAGCGATTATAGCAATCAGCCCCAGCATTTT	CATRDSDYSNQPQHF
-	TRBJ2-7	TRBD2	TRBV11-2	TGTGCCAGCAGCCCGGGACTAGCGGGTCACGAGCAGTACTTC	CASSPGLAGHEQYF
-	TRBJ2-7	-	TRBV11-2	TGTGCCAGCAGCCGCTTCGCGGGTTCGGACGAGCAGTACTTC	CASSRFAGSDEQYF
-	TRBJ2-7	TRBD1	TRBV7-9	TGTGCCAGCAGCTGGTACCGGGACAGGGGGGACGAGCAGTACTTC	CASSWYRDRGDEQYF
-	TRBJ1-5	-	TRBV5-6	TGTGCCAGCAGCTTGAGGCAGGGCCTCAATCAGCCCCAGCATTTT	CASSLRQGLNQPQHF
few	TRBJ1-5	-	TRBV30	TGTGCCTGGAGTGTCCAGGGAATGGGCAATCAGCCCCAGCATTTT	CAWSVQGMGNQPQHF
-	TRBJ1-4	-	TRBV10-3	TGTGCCATCAGTGGGACCCCCGGACTCGGCGAAAAACTGTTTTTT	CAISGTPGLGEKLFF
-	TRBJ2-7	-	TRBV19	TGTGCCATCCCCCACTCGGGACAATCCGAGCAGTACTTC	CAIPHSGQSEQYF
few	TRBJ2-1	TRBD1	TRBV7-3	TGTGCCAGCAGCTTAGGGTGGGTCAGGGGGAGCAATGAGCAGTTCTTC	CASSLGWVRGSNEQFF
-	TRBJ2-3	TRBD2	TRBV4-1	TGCGCCAGCAGCCAGTTCCCATCGACTAGCTCTCCCCCATACACTCACACAGATACGCAGTATTTT	CASSQFPSTSSPPYTHTDTQYF
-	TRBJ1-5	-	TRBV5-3	TGTGCCAGAAGCTTATCGAATCAGCGGCGCCCTAGCAATCAGCCCCAGCATTTT	CARSLSNQRRPSNQPQHF
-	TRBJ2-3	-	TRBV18	TGTGCCAGCTCACGCTACAGGGCCCCCACAGATACGCAGTATTTT	CASSRYRAPTDTQYF
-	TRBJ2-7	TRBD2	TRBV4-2	TGTGCCAGCAGCCAAGCTCGACTAGCGACCTACGAGCAGTACTTC	CASSQARLATYEQYF
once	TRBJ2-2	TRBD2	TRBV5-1	TGCGCCAGCAGAGCGGGGATTGGGGCCGGGGAGCTGTTTTTT	CASRAGIGAGELFF
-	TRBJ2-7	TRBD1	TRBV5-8	TGTGCCACCCGACAGGGCCTTAACTACGAGCAGTACTTC	CATRQGLNYEQYF
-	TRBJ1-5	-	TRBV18	TGTGCCAGCTCACCAGAGCTTTGGGCCGGTAGCAATCAGCCCCAGCATTTT	CASSPELWAGSNQPQHF
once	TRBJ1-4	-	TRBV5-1	TGCGCCAGCAGCATCGACAGCAATAATGAAAAACTGTTTTTT	CASSIDSNNEKLFF
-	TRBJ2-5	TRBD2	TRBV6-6	TGTGCCAGCAGTTACCGGCGGGAGGAGACCCAGTACTTC	CASSYRREETQYF
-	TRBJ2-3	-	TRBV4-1	TGCGCCAGCAGCCAGTGGCCCAGGGGGGCCGGGGGTCCAGATACGCAGTATTTT	CASSQWPRGAGGPDTQYF
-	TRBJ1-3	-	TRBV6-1	TGTGCCAGCCAGGACATAATCTCTGGAAACACCATATATTTT	CASQDIISGNTIYF
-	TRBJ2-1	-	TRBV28	TGTGCCAGCAGTTGGTGGACAGATACACGGGTCAATGAGCAGTTCTTC	CASSWWTDTRVNEQFF